The next 10 T cell receptor beta chains were all read from a single sample in a study of blood T cell repertoires in COVID-19. The protocol was immunoSEQ multiplex PCR, while the TCRdb copy is restricted to in-frame clones and leaves out a portion. Of tens of thousands of clones in the sample, over 70% were seen once. Sequenced material: peripheral blood. All receptors come from a man in his 70s with COVID-19, enrolled during active disease.

In this sample, this clone turned up once. The CDR3 sequence: CASSLEGGQPQHF. CDR3 sequence (DNA): TGTGCCAGCAGCTTAGAAGGGGGACAGCCCCAGCATTTT. This chain joins TRBV11-2 and TRBJ1-5; possible D gene TRBD1, 6 bases. V was trimmed by 0 bases and J by 7 bases, leaving 7 bases between them. CDR3 length equals 13 residues. Germline CDR1 is SGHAT and CDR2 is FQNNGV. Full variable domain (outside the CDR3, taken from reference TRBV11-2 and TRBJ1-5): EAGVAQSPRYKIIEKRQSVAFWCNPISGHATLYWYQQILGQGPKLLIQFQNNGVVDDSQLPKDRFSAERLKGVDSTLKIQPAKLEDSAVYLCASSLEGGQPQHFGDGTRLSIL.

The chain joins TRBV29-1 to TRBJ1-2; 10 bases are shared with TRBD1. With 6 bases clipped from V and 8 bases from J, the junction kept 15 bases outside the gene matches. CDR3 length: 15 residues. Germline V gives CDR1 SQVTM, CDR2 ANQGSEA. CDR3 in amino acids: CSVTGTGAALGGYTF. The CDR3 nucleotides read TGCAGCGTGACCGGGACAGGGGCCGCGTTGGGAGGCTACACCTTC.

The chain carries TRBV2 and TRBJ1-1; D possibly corresponds to TRBD1 (6 bases). CDR3 length equals 13 residues. Germline V gives CDR1 SNHLY, CDR2 FYNNEI. V was clipped by 5 bases and J by 1 base, with 8 bases between them. The CDR3 sequence: CASSLDRNTEAFF. The DNA of the CDR3 is TGTGCCAGCAGTTTGGACAGGAACACTGAAGCTTTCTTT.

This CDR3 reads CASSPRDYGSGANVLTF. CDR3 bases: TGTGCCAGCAGCCCCCGGGACTACGGCTCTGGGGCCAACGTCCTGACTTTC. The chain employs TRBV9 and TRBJ2-6; 7 positions agree with TRBD2. J gave up 0 bases and V 4 bases, and 7 bases lay outside the gene matches. Germline CDR1 reads SGDLS; CDR2 reads YYNGEE. The CDR3 consists of 17 residues.

The chain carries TRBV10-3 and TRBJ1-5, with a tentative D call TRBD1 (5 bases). Germline V CDR1 and CDR2: ENHRY, SYGVKD. The CDR3 has 15 residues. V lost 5 bases, J lost 1 base, and 12 bases lay in between. The CDR3 nucleotides are TGTGCCATCAGTTCAGACAGTAACAGCAATCAGCCCCAGCATTTT. This encodes CAISSDSNSNQPQHF.

The chain employs TRBV7-2 and TRBJ2-1; D uncertain. The CDR3 consists of 13 residues. V dropped 2 bases and J dropped 7 bases, with 9 bases sitting between them. CDR1 is SGHTA, CDR2 FQGNSA, per germline. The CDR3 region is CASSLLGANEQFF. For the CDR3, the DNA is TGTGCCAGCAGCTTACTTGGAGCGAATGAGCAGTTCTTC.

The chain recombines TRBV9 with TRBJ1-2, with no clear D. V was clipped by 0 bases and J by 2 bases, with 11 bases between them. CDR3 size: 15 residues. The germline V gene encodes CDR1 SGDLS and CDR2 YYNGEE. Written as DNA, the CDR3 is TGTGCCAGCAGCGTAGGGGCGGGATCAAACTATGGCTACACCTTC. Translation gives CASSVGAGSNYGYTF.

The chain couples TRBV19 to TRBJ1-4; no clear D gene. The V gene's germline CDR1 is LNHDA and CDR2 SQIVND (reference sequence). Trimming took 7 bases from V and 7 from J, leaving 19 bases between them. CDR3 length: 15 amino acids. The CDR3 loop is CASKPNRNGGEKLFF. CDR3 DNA: TGTGCCAGTAAACCGAACCGGAACGGCGGTGAAAAACTGTTTTTT.

This chain connects TRBV7-9 to TRBJ2-2; the match to TRBD1 covers 7 bases. This CDR3 has 17 amino acids. From germline, CDR1 is SEHNR and CDR2 FQNEAQ (reference sequence). After removal of 3 bases from V and 0 bases from J, the junction contained 7 bases not matched to a gene. CDR3 sequence (DNA): TGTGCCAGCAGCTTTTTACTCCAGGGGGCGAACACCGGGGAGCTGTTTTTT. Encoded protein: CASSFLLQGANTGELFF.

The J gene is TRBJ2-7, the V gene TRBV5-6; 8 nucleotides line up with TRBD1. The CDR3 extends over 14 amino acids. The germline V gene has CDR1 SGHDT and CDR2 YYEEEE. V lost 4 bases, J lost 1 base, and 4 bases stayed unmatched. For the CDR3, the DNA is TGTGCCAGCAGCGGGCGGACAGGGTCCTACGAGCAGTACTTC. Its translation: CASSGRTGSYEQYF.